The present TCR beta chain was sequenced within a study of blood T cells in healthy people across ages. Whole-study findings and limits: The diversity estimates, figures obtained from one million T cells, were considered underestimates. Researchers report that TCR beta diversity correlated strongly with naive T cell percentage.

The donors, aged 6 to 90, were healthy Caucasians from Russia. Regarding this clonotype: What it binds is unknown.

Germline lookup yields CDR1 MNHEY and CDR2 SVGEGT. Trimming cost V 9 bases and J 2 bases, with 16 bases left between them. This CDR3 has 14 amino acids. PCR was performed a second time for about 7 to 12 cycles using a sample-barcoded 5' primer and a J-beta primer mix. Samples each returned at least 3 million CDR3-containing paired-end reads. TCRdb independently ran MiXCR on the 5' RACE reads; one entry per CDR3 protein. This table has roughly 1,500,000 distinct CDR3 sequences, 35% to 45% appearing once. This sequence originates from a woman under 30 in good health. The chain couples TRBV6-2 or TRBV6-3 to TRBJ2-5; D not resolved. The specimen sequenced was blood. This CDR3 reads CASRPRAFQETQYF. DNA for the CDR3: TGTGCCAGTAGACCCCGAGCGTTTCAAGAGACCCAGTACTTC.